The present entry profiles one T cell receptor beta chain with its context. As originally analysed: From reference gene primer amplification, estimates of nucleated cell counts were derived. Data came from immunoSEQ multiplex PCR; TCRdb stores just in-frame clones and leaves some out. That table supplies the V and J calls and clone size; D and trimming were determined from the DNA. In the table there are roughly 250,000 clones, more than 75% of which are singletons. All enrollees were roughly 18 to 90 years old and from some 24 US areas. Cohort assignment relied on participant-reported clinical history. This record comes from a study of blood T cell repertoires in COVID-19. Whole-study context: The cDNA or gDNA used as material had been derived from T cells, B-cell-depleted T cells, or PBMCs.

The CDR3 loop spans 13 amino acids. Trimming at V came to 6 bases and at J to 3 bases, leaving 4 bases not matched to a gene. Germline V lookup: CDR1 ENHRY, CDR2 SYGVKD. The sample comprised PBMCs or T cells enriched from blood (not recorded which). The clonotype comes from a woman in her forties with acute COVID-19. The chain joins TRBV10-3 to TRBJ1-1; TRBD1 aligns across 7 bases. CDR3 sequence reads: CAIRSQGYTEAFF. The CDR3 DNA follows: TGTGCCATCAGATCACAGGGGTACACTGAAGCTTTCTTT.